This TCR beta chain is drawn from a study of blood T cell repertoires in COVID-19. Cohort assignment relied on participant-reported clinical history. Germline CDR1 is SGHRS and CDR2 is YFSETQ. The length of the CDR3 is 16 residues. V was pared by 6 bases and J by 5 bases, with 14 bases of the junction left unmatched. In the source study's methods: By means of reference gene primer amplification, nucleated cell counts were estimated. TCRdb's table, derived via immunoSEQ multiplex PCR, lists solely in-frame clones and lacks some. The V and J calls and clone size come from that table; D and trimming were worked out from the DNA. The sample gives around 290,000 clones, 75% to 95% of which show up once; around 1.1% is in the top ten.

The rearrangement uses TRBV5-1 and TRBJ2-5; TRBD1 matches 9 bases. Material: PBMCs or T cells enriched from blood (not recorded which). The receptor was derived from a woman aged 25 to 45 who had recovered from COVID-19. CDR3 DNA: TGCGCCAGCATGGTCGGGACAGGGATCCCTCGGGAGACCCAGTACTTC. Residues: CASMVGTGIPRETQYF.